The T cell receptor beta chain described here comes from a study of T cells after yellow fever vaccination (dated by TCRdb to between 2017 and 2020). For the study in its entirety: The SMART-Seq v4 Ultra Low Input RNA kit was used to prepare libraries from fractions with low cell numbers. Blood was drawn at multiple timepoints before and after primary and secondary immunization, with bulk PBMC replicates and cell subsets isolated. Two healthy male donors, one aged 18 to 30 and one aged 30 to 39 years, were included in the cohort. To follow T-cell clones before and after primary and booster YFV17D yellow fever vaccination, bulk TCR alpha and beta repertoires were sequenced over time. Study-wide conclusions, independent of this receptor: Computational filtering was required because FACS-sorted repertoires could contain abundant contaminating clonotypes from the bulk population. Because only a couple of donors were included in the study, the extent to which the findings can be generalized is limited. A small fraction of clonotypes showed up in both the CD4 and CD8 compartments, probably as a result of convergent recombination. Most clones expanded after primary vaccination (96% of CD4 and roughly 90% of CD8) were re-detected after the booster, suggesting that broad memory maintenance occurred. Compared with the primary T-cell response, the secondary T-cell response was weaker but faster, peaking on day 5 rather than day 15.

The treatment or condition label corresponds to: live attenuated yellow fever vaccine strain. Two biological replicates of bulk PBMCs were collected at each blood-draw timepoint. PBMCs were isolated from peripheral blood using a standard Ficoll-Paque protocol. RNA was extracted with TriZol from bulk PBMCs, CD4 and CD8 fractions, and dextramer-positive and dextramer-negative fractions. The data were produced on an Illumina NovaSeq 6000. TCR cDNA was synthesized by 5'RACE template switching, which introduced a universal primer site and unique molecular identifiers. Priming for cDNA synthesis came from both the TCR alpha and TCR beta constant segments. Libraries were amplified in two PCR steps, with sample barcodes and sequencing adapters added in the second step. Sequencing of libraries was performed on Illumina HiSeq 2500 (2x100 bp) or NovaSeq (2x150 bp). Turning to the authors' computational methods: MIGEC was used to demultiplex reads and collapse the reads into UMI consensus sequences, and MiXCR was used for V(D)J alignment. Vaccine-responding clonotypes were identified with edgeR using replicate PBMC samples, with FDR below 0.01 and a log2 fold change above 5 up to day 15 being required. Each bulk clonotype received a CD4 or CD8 identity based on whether the sequenced CD4 or CD8 repertoire contained that clonotype at higher abundance. TCRdb itself trimmed the public reads at Q25 with fastp, ran MiXCR and retained productive beta chains. Rows are combined by CDR3 protein, so each entry shows the most common genes and DNA. The V and J calls and clone size are TCRdb's, not the authors'. This sample gives around 330,000 distinct CDR3 sequences in total; around 3.6% of them show up just once. The ten largest clones capture about a quarter of the sample.

CDR1 and CDR2 (MNHNY, SVGAGI) derive from the germline V gene (reference sequence). V and J are truncated by 4 bases and 1 base respectively, leaving an intervening sequence of 13 bases. From cysteine to phenylalanine, the CDR3 is 15 amino acids long. Kept here is only the CDR3 DNA, which spans 45 bases and is read in frame from base 1. Comment on this clonotype: This receptor's antigen is unknown. No quality values exist for individual bases; no much larger clone is one base distant.

The chain links TRBV6-6 with TRBJ1-1; matching of 5 bases hints at TRBD1 as the D gene. The receptor comes from a man aged 18 to 30 who received the YFV17D yellow fever vaccine. The sample here was PBMCs, taken on the day of the yellow fever booster vaccination. CDR3 loop: CASSSPGRWNTEAFF. The sequenced DNA: TGTGCCAGCAGTTCTCCAGGGCGATGGAACACTGAAGCTTTCTTT.